The table lists the clone carrying this T cell receptor (beta chain) with a few counts. The antigen is unknown. This CDR3 is built from 11 residues. V was pared by 0 bases and J by 7 bases, with 6 bases between. The germline V gene has CDR1 GTSNPN and CDR2 SVGIG (reference sequence). Sequencing targeted expressed TCRB transcripts, as all isolated RNA had been reverse transcribed. It was found that naive, central memory and regulatory T cell samples averaged around 3.5 million reads. Sequencing used immunoSEQ multiplex PCR; TCRdb keeps in-frame clones, though not all of them. Of about 390,000 clones listed, around 9.6% are singletons. The source of the sample is a study of beta chain features in type 1 diabetes. Study-wide results and limits: Patients' naive, central memory and Treg TCRB repertoires seemed closer to one another than those of healthy donors. Across all four CD4+ subsets, people with type 1 diabetes showed modestly shorter TCRB CDR3s.

The sample consisted of central memory CD4+ T cells from blood. J is TRBJ1-1 and V is TRBV30, with D possibly matching TRBD1 (5 bases). The clonotype was recovered from a man younger than 45 with type 1 diabetes. Here the CDR3 DNA reads TGTGCCTGGAGTGTGCAGGGTGAAGCTTTCTTT. It encodes CAWSVQGEAFF.